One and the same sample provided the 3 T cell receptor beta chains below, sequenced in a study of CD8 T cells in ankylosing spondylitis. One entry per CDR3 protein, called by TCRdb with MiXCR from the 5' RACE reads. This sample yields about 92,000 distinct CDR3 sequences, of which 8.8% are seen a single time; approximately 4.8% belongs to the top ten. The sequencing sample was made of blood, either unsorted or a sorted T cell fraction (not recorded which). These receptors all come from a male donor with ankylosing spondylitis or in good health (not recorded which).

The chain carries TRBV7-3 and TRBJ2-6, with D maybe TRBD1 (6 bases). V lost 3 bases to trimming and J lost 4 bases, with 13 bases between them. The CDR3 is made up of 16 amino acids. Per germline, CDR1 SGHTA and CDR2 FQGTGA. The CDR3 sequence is CASSFSGAAGANVLTF. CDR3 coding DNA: TGTGCCAGCAGCTTCTCAGGGGCGGCCGGGGCCAACGTCCTGACTTTC.

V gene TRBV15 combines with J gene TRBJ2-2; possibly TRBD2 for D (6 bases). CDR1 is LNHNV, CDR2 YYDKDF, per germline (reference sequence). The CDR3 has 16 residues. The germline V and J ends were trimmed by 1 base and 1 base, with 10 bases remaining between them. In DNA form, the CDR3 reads TGTGCCACCAGCAGAGTGCGGGGAGAGAACACCGGGGAGCTGTTTTTT. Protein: CATSRVRGENTGELFF.

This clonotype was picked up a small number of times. CDR3 in amino acids: CASSPPIGFTEAFF. CDR3 sequence (DNA): TGTGCCAGCTCACCACCGATCGGTTTTACTGAAGCTTTCTTT. This chain connects TRBV18 to TRBJ1-1; D not certain. The CDR3 totals 14 residues. Germline CDR1 reads KGHSH; CDR2 reads LQKENI. V lost 0 bases, J lost 5 bases, and 10 bases lay in between. Looking up the rest from reference TRBV18 and TRBJ1-1 gives the full variable domain: NAGVMQNPRHLVRRRGQEARLRCSPMKGHSHVYWYRQLPEEGLKFMVYLQKENIIDESGMPKERFSAEFPKEGPSILRIQQVVRGDSAAYFCASSPPIGFTEAFFGQGTRLTVV.